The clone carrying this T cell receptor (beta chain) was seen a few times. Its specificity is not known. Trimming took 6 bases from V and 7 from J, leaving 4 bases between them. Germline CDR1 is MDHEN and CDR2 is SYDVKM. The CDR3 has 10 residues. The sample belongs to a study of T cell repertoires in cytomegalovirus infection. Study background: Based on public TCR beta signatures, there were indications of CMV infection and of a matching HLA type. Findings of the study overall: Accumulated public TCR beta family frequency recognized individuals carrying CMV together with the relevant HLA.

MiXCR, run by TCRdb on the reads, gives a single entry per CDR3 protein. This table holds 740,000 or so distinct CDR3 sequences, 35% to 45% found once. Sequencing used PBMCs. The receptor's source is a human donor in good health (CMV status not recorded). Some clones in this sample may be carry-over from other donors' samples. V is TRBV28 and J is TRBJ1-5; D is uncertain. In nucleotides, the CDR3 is TGTGCCAGCAGCCAGCAGCCCCAGCATTTT. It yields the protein CASSQQPQHF.